This TCR beta chain is from a study of Graves' ophthalmopathy and Graves' hyperthyroidism. About the study: The stable label applied to hyperthyroidism with no ophthalmopathy within 18 months of follow-up. Notes on the study in general: Discrimination between ophthalmopathy and stable hyperthyroidism by a 13-signature model showed roughly 85% sensitivity and 65% to 84% specificity.

Of note for this clonotype: The antigen is unknown.

RNA transcripts yielded amplified TCR beta CDR3 regions. A first-round RT-PCR used HTBI primers, followed by a second-round multiplex PCR. TCRdb called the multiplex PCR reads again in MiXCR, with one record for every CDR3 protein. This sample has roughly 600,000 distinct CDR3 sequences, with 35% to 40% found just once. Germline CDR1 is SGHTA and CDR2 is FQGNSA. The CDR3 is 16 amino acids. V lost 2 bases to trimming and J lost 7 bases; unmatched junction nucleotides: 10. Additional autoimmune diseases, uncontrolled infections, pregnancy or lactation disqualified patients. The chain combines TRBV7-2 with TRBJ2-2; 7 bases are shared with TRBD2. The source of this sequence is an adult man with Graves' hyperthyroidism. Sequencing was performed on peripheral blood or thyroid tissue (not recorded which). The CDR3 loop reads CASSLNTAGAGGELFF. The CDR3 DNA reads as TGTGCCAGCAGCTTAAATACCGCGGGAGCTGGCGGGGAGCTGTTTTTT.